This T cell receptor beta chain derives from a study of shared clonotypes between healthy human individuals. The data were produced by immunoSEQ multiplex PCR, yet TCRdb's version contains in-frame clones alone and is incomplete. The sample carries more than 1.2 million clones, 98% recorded once. The CDR3 is 14 residues long. The ends were cut back, 2 bases at V and 6 bases at J, with 13 bases in the middle. Germline V gene sequence: CDR1 ENHRY, CDR2 SYGVKD. This receptor was identified in a man aged 25 to 45 in good health. The sequenced sample consisted of naive CD4+ T cells sorted from blood. Stated subset: CD45RA+ positively selected. The chain uses TRBV10-3 and TRBJ1-1; D unclear. CDR3 in amino acids: CAISEVPKVPEAFF. The CDR3 DNA is TGTGCCATCAGTGAGGTCCCCAAGGTCCCTGAAGCTTTCTTT.